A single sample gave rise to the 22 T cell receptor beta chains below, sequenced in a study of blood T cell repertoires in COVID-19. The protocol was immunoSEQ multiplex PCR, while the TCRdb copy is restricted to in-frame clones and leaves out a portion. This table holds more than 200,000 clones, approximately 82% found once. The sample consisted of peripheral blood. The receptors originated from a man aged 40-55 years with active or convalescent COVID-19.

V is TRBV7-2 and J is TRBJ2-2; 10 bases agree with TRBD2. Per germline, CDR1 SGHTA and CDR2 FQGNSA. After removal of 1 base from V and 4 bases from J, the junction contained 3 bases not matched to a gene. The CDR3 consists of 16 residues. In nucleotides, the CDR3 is TGTGCCAGCAGCTTAGTAGCGGGGGGATTCACCGGGGAGCTGTTTTTT. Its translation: CASSLVAGGFTGELFF.

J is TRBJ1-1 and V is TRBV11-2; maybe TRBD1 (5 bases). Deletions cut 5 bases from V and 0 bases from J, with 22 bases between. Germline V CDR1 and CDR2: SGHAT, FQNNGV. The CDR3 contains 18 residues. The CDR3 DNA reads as TGTGCCAGCAGCCCCCGGGGGGGGTCATGGACTCTGAACACTGAAGCTTTCTTT. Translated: CASSPRGGSWTLNTEAFF.

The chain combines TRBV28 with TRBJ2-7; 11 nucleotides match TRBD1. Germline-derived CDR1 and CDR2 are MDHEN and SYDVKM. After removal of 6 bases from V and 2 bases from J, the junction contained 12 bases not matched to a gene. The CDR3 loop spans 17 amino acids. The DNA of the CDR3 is TGTGCCAGCAGATACGGGACAGGGGGTGAAGCGCCCTACGAGCAGTACTTC. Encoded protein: CASRYGTGGEAPYEQYF.

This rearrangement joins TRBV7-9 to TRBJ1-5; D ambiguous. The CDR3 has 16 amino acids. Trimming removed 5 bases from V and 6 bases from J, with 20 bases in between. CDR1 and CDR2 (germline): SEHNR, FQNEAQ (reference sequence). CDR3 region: CASSAGSAEGLQPQHF. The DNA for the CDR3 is TGTGCCAGCAGCGCGGGTTCGGCAGAAGGACTTCAGCCCCAGCATTTT. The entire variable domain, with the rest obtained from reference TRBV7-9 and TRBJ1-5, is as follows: DTGVSQNPRHKITKRGQNVTFRCDPISEHNRLYWYRQTLGQGPEFLTYFQNEAQLEKSRLLSDRFSAERPKGSFSTLEIQRTEQGDSAMYLCASSAGSAEGLQPQHFGDGTRLSIL.

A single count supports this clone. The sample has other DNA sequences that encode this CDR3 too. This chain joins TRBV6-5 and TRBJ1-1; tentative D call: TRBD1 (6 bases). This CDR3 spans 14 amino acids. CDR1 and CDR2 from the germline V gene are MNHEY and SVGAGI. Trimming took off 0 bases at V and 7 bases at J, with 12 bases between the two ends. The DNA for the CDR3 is TGTGCCAGCAGTTACTCGAGGGGGAGCTTTGAAGCTTTCTTT. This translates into CASSYSRGSFEAFF.

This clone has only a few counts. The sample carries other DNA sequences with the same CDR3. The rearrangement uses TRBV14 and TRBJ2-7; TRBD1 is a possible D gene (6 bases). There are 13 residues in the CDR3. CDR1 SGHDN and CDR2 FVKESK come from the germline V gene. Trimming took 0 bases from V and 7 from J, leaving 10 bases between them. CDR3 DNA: TGTGCCAGCAGCCAAGACTCAGGGGAAGAGCAGTACTTC. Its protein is CASSQDSGEEQYF.

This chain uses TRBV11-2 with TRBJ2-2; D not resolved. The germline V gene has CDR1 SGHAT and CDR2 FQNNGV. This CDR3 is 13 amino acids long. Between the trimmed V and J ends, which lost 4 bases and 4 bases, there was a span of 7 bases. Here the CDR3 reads CASSSELTGELFF. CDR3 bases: TGTGCCAGCAGCTCCGAACTCACCGGGGAGCTGTTTTTT.

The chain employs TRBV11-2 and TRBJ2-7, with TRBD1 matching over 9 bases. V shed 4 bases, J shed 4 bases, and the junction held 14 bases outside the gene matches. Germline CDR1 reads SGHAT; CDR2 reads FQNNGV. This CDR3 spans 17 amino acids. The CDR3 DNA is TGTGCCAGCAGCTCAAGACCTCCGGGACAGGGTTTTTACGAGCAGTACTTC. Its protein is CASSSRPPGQGFYEQYF. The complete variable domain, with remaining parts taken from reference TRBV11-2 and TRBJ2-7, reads EAGVAQSPRYKIIEKRQSVAFWCNPISGHATLYWYQQILGQGPKLLIQFQNNGVVDDSQLPKDRFSAERLKGVDSTLKIQPAKLEDSAVYLCASSSRPPGQGFYEQYFGPGTRLTVT.

DNA for the CDR3: TGCGCCAGCAGCCGAACGGGACAGATTATGAACACTGAAGCTTTCTTT. Translation: CASSRTGQIMNTEAFF. The V gene is TRBV5-1, the J gene TRBJ1-1; the match to TRBD1 covers 7 bases. Germline CDR1 SGHRS, CDR2 YFSETQ. The junction had 9 bases not matched to a gene; V was cut back by 4 bases and J by 0 bases. The length of the CDR3 is 16 residues.

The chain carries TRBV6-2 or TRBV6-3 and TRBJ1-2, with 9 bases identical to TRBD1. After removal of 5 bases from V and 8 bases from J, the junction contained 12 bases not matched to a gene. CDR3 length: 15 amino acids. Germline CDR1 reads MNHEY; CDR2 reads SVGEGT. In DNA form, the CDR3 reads TGTGCCAGCAGTGCGCAACAGGGGGCGCGTCGAGGCTACACCTTC. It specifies CASSAQQGARRGYTF.

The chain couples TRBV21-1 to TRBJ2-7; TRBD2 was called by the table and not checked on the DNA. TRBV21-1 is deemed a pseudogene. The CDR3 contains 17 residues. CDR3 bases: TGTGCCAGCAGCAAAGCGCTTTGCGGCCGAGGGTACTACGAGCAGTACTTC. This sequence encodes CASSKALCGRGYYEQYF.

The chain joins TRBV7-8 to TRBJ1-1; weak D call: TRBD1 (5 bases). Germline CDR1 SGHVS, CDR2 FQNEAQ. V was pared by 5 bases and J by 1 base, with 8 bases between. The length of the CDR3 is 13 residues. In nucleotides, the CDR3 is TGTGCCAGCAGCCGTCAGGGGAACACTGAAGCTTTCTTT. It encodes CASSRQGNTEAFF.

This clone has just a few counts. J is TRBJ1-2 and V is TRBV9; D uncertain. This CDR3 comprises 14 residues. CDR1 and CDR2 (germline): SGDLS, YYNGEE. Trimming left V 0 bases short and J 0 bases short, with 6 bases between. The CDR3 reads CASSVGGSNYGYTF. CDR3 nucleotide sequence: TGTGCCAGCAGCGTAGGAGGTTCTAACTATGGCTACACCTTC.

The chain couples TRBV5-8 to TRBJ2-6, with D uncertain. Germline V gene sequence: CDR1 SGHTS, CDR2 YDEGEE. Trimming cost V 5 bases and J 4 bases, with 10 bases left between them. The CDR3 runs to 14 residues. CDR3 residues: CASRPLVGANVLTF. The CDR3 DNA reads TGTGCCAGCAGGCCGTTAGTAGGGGCCAACGTCCTGACTTTC.

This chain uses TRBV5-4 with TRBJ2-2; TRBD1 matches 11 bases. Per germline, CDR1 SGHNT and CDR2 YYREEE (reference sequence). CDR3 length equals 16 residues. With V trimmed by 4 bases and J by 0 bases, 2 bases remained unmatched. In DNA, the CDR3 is TGTGCCAGCAGCAGGACAGGGGGCGCGAACACCGGGGAGCTGTTTTTT. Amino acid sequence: CASSRTGGANTGELFF.

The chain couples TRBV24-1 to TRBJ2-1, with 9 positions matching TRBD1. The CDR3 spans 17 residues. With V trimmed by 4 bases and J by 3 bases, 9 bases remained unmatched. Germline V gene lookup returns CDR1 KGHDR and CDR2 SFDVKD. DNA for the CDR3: TGTGCCACCAGTGACCAAACCGGGACAGGGAACTACAATGAGCAGTTCTTC. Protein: CATSDQTGTGNYNEQFF.

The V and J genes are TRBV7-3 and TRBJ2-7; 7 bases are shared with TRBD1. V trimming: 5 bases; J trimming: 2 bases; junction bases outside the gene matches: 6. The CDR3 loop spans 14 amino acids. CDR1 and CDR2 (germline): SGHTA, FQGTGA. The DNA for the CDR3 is TGTGCCAGCAGCACGGGACAGAGTCCCTACGAGCAGTACTTC. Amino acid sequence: CASSTGQSPYEQYF.

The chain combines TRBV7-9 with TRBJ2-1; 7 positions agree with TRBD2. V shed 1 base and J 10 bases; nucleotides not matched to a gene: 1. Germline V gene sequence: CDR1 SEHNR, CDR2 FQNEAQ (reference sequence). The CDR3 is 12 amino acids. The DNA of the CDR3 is TGTGCCAGCAGCTTAGAGCGGGGAGAGCAGTTCTTC. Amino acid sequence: CASSLERGEQFF. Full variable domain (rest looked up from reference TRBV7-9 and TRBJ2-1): DTGVSQNPRHKITKRGQNVTFRCDPISEHNRLYWYRQTLGQGPEFLTYFQNEAQLEKSRLLSDRFSAERPKGSFSTLEIQRTEQGDSAMYLCASSLERGEQFFGPGTRLTVL.

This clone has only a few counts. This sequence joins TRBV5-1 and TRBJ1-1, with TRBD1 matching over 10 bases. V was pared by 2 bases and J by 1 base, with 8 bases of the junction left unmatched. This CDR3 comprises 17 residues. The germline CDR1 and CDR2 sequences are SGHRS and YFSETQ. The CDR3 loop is CASSLYGTGVGNTEAFF. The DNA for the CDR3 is TGCGCCAGCAGCTTATACGGGACAGGGGTGGGGAACACTGAAGCTTTCTTT.

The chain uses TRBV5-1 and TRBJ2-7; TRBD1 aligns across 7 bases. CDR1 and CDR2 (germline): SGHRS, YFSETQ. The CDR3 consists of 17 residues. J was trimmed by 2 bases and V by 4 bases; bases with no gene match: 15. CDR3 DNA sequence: TGCGCCAGCAGCCCACTTGGATTGGGGCAGGGGGCCTACGAGCAGTACTTC. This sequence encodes CASSPLGLGQGAYEQYF.

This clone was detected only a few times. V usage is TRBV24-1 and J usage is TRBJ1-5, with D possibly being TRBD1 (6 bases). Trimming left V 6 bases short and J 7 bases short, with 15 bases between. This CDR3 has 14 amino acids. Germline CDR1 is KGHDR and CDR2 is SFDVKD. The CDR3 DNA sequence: TGTGCCACCAGTTCGACAGGCCGAGGCCAGCCCCAGCATTTT. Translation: CATSSTGRGQPQHF.

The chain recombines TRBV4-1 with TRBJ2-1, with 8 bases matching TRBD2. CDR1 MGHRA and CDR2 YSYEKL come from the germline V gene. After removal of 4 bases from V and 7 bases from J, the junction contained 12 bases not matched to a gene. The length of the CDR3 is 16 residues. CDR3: CASSPGGGPPRNEQFF. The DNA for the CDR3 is TGCGCCAGCAGCCCCGGGGGGGGTCCGCCCCGAAATGAGCAGTTCTTC.